This record concerns one TCR beta chain sequence. What it binds is unknown. These data originate in a study of T cells after posttransplantation cyclophosphamide. Study results and caveats: Later blood repertoires were often dominated by clones from the donor CD8+ memory compartment. TRB clonality was highly associated with recipient CMV seropositivity and reactivation.

TCRdb's copy holds only in-frame clones and misses some; the assay was immunoSEQ multiplex PCR. The sample has 20,000 to 25,000 clones, about 76% seen once. The CDR3 length is 14 residues. The germline gives CDR1 LNHDA, CDR2 SQIVND (reference sequence). With 4 bases removed from V and 7 bases from J, the gap between germline ends came to 16 bases. Peripheral blood was collected from the related graft donor on the marrow donation day. Sequenced input: memory CD4+ T cells sorted from PBMCs. This receptor was obtained from a woman aged 55-70 years in good health, CMV-negative, and a related stem cell transplant donor. The V call is TRBV19, the J call TRBJ2-5; D perhaps matches TRBD1 (5 bases). In nucleotides, the CDR3 is TGTGCCAGTAGTACCCGGACACTCCAGGGGACCCAGTACTTC. It codes for CASSTRTLQGTQYF. Variable domain in full (rest from reference TRBV19 and TRBJ2-5): DGGITQSPKYLFRKEGQNVTLSCEQNLNHDAMYWYRQDPGQGLRLIYYSQIVNDFQKGDIAEGYSVSREKKESFPLTVTSAQKNPTAFYLCASSTRTLQGTQYFGPGTRLLVL.